Following are 28 T cell receptor beta chains from one sample sequenced in a study of T cells in Graves' hyperthyroidism and ophthalmopathy. The investigators amplified TCR beta CDR3 regions from RNA transcripts. Carried out on the TCR CDR3, a first-round RT-PCR used the HTBI primer set. MiXCR, applied by TCRdb to the multiplex PCR reads, yields one record per CDR3 protein. The repertoire holds 500,000 to 700,000 distinct CDR3 sequences, with 16% as singletons. Sample: blood. These receptors originate from a woman younger than 35 with Graves' hyperthyroidism.

The rearrangement links TRBV19 to TRBJ1-2, with unresolved D. The CDR3 extends over 12 amino acids. V lost 6 bases, J lost 0 bases, and 5 bases lay in between. Germline V CDR1 and CDR2: LNHDA, SQIVND (reference sequence). The CDR3 DNA follows: TGTGCCAGTAGGACACCTAACTATGGCTACACCTTC. This encodes CASRTPNYGYTF. Based on the CDR3 plus reference TRBV19 and TRBJ1-2, the full variable domain is DGGITQSPKYLFRKEGQNVTLSCEQNLNHDAMYWYRQDPGQGLRLIYYSQIVNDFQKGDIAEGYSVSREKKESFPLTVTSAQKNPTAFYLCASRTPNYGYTFGSGTRLTVV.

The chain's CDR3 is CASSLDLAGGEQYF. DNA of the CDR3: TGCGCCAGCAGCTTGGACCTAGCGGGCGGCGAGCAGTACTTC. This sequence joins TRBV5-1 and TRBJ2-7; 8 positions agree with TRBD2. V trimming: 0 bases; J trimming: 6 bases; junction bases outside the gene matches: 5. Germline CDR1 and CDR2: SGHRS and YFSETQ. CDR3 length: 14 residues.

J is TRBJ2-3 and V is TRBV24-1, with TRBD1 identical over 9 bases. The V segment lost 10 bases and the J segment 4 bases; nucleotides outside the gene matches: 5. The germline CDR1 and CDR2 sequences are KGHDR and SFDVKD. This CDR3 region has 13 residues. CDR3 bases: TGTGCCACTAGGGACAGGGATCCAGATACGCAGTATTTT. Its protein product is CATRDRDPDTQYF.

This clonotype was counted many times. This sequence joins TRBV12-3 or TRBV12-4 and TRBJ2-1, with 7 positions matching TRBD2. Trimming removed 4 bases from V and 7 bases from J; junction bases left unmatched: 7. CDR3 length: 14 residues. The CDR3 region has the DNA TGTGCCAGCAGTTGGGGGGGACCAAGGAATGAGCAGTTCTTC. Its translation: CASSWGGPRNEQFF.

This clonotype was seen many times. The chain employs TRBV7-2 and TRBJ2-1, with 8 nucleotides matching TRBD1. From germline, CDR1 is SGHTA and CDR2 FQGNSA. The trim removed 5 bases at V and 6 bases at J, leaving 6 bases unmatched. The CDR3 has 14 amino acids. CDR3 loop: CASSLDGQGNEQFF. The DNA for the CDR3 is TGTGCCAGCAGCCTGGACGGACAGGGCAATGAGCAGTTCTTC.

This clonotype was seen more than once but under ten times. This rearrangement joins TRBV5-6 to TRBJ2-7, with D unresolved. Germline values: CDR1 SGHDT, CDR2 YYEEEE. V was trimmed by 1 base and J by 0 bases, leaving 8 bases between them. This CDR3 is built from 14 residues. This CDR3 reads CASSLTQVSYEQYF. DNA for the CDR3: TGTGCCAGCAGCTTGACCCAGGTCTCCTACGAGCAGTACTTC.

The chain joins TRBV7-9 to TRBJ2-2, with TRBD2 matching over 12 bases. The CDR3 is 17 residues long. CDR1 and CDR2 from the germline V gene are SEHNR and FQNEAQ (reference sequence). Trimming took 3 bases from V and 4 from J; bases not matched to a gene: 6. CDR3 protein: CASSFASGGAPTGELFF. DNA of the CDR3: TGTGCCAGCAGCTTCGCTAGCGGGGGGGCCCCCACCGGGGAGCTGTTTTTT. The whole variable domain, remainder taken from reference TRBV7-9 and TRBJ2-2, is DTGVSQNPRHKITKRGQNVTFRCDPISEHNRLYWYRQTLGQGPEFLTYFQNEAQLEKSRLLSDRFSAERPKGSFSTLEIQRTEQGDSAMYLCASSFASGGAPTGELFFGEGSRLTVL.

Many counts were recorded for this clonotype. The rearrangement links TRBV12-3 or TRBV12-4 to TRBJ2-3, with 9 bases fitting TRBD2. This CDR3 region has 16 residues. J lost 0 bases, V lost 3 bases, and 4 bases had no gene match. This CDR3 is CASSFRLAESTDTQYF. As DNA, the CDR3 is TGTGCCAGCAGTTTCAGACTAGCGGAGAGCACAGATACGCAGTATTTT.

In DNA form, the CDR3 reads TGCGCCAGCAGTGATTCCGACATTACCTACGAGCAGTACTTC. It specifies CASSDSDITYEQYF. The chain has TRBV10-1 and TRBJ2-7; D ambiguous. This CDR3 has 14 residues. Trimming left V 3 bases short and J 2 bases short, with 11 bases between. Germline V lookup: CDR1 WNHNN, CDR2 SYGVQD (reference sequence).

This clonotype has a single count. A read error may explain this, as a much larger clone is one base away. The chain joins TRBV11-2 to TRBJ1-1, with D tentatively TRBD1 (5 bases). The CDR3 has 12 amino acids. The V end lost 0 bases, the J end lost 6 bases, and 5 bases lay between the germline ends. CDR1 and CDR2 from the germline V gene are SGHAT and FQNNGV. CDR3 residues: CASSLEGAEAFF. The CDR3 DNA reads as TGTGCCAGCAGCTTAGAGGGGGCTGAAGCTTTCTTT.

This clonotype was seen at least ten times. V gene TRBV6-2 or TRBV6-3 combines with J gene TRBJ1-1, with D possibly being TRBD1 (6 bases). V was trimmed by 6 bases and J by 0 bases, leaving 14 bases between them. This CDR3 is 15 amino acids long. CDR1 is MNHEY, CDR2 SVGEGT, per germline. The CDR3 bases are TGTGCCAGCAGGACCGGGGGGGCCTTGAACACTGAAGCTTTCTTT. Its translation: CASRTGGALNTEAFF.

The rearrangement links TRBV20-1 to TRBJ2-2; TRBD2 matches at 9 bases. The CDR3 has 13 amino acids. Trimming took 5 bases from V and 4 from J; bases not matched to a gene: 2. Germline V gives CDR1 DFQATT, CDR2 SNEGSKA (reference sequence). This chain's CDR3 is CSAAGLATGELFF. The CDR3 region has the DNA TGCAGTGCTGCGGGACTAGCCACCGGGGAGCTGTTTTTT.

This clonotype was detected only once. The DNA of the CDR3 is TGCGCCAGCAGTGGACGGCTCTCTGGAAACACCATATATTTT. Residues: CASSGRLSGNTIYF. The genes are TRBV10-2 and TRBJ1-3; D gene uncertain. CDR3 length: 14 residues. Germline V gives CDR1 WSHSY, CDR2 SAAADI. Trimming removed 4 bases at V and 0 bases at J, with 7 bases between.

This clonotype has more than one count but fewer than ten. CDR3 amino acids: CSVAPGGEETQYF. The CDR3 DNA reads TGCAGCGTTGCCCCGGGGGGAGAAGAGACCCAGTACTTC. This chain connects TRBV29-1 to TRBJ2-5, with TRBD2 matching over 7 bases. This CDR3 is built from 13 residues. The germline gives CDR1 SQVTM, CDR2 ANQGSEA. V lost 4 bases, J lost 3 bases, and 5 bases stayed unmatched.

This clonotype was detected only a few times. The chain combines TRBV28 with TRBJ1-1; D may be TRBD1 (6 bases). CDR1 is MDHEN, CDR2 SYDVKM, per germline. The CDR3 runs 17 residues. V lost 6 bases to trimming and J lost 5 bases, with 25 bases between them. The DNA of the CDR3 is TGTGCCAGCAGGGCCCCCGGGGGGCCTGATTTGGGGACTGAAGCTTTCTTT. This translates into CASRAPGGPDLGTEAFF.

The V gene is TRBV3-1, the J gene TRBJ1-6; TRBD1 matches 9 bases. With V trimmed by 0 bases and J by 7 bases, 4 bases remained unmatched. This CDR3 comprises 16 residues. In germline, CDR1 is LGHDT, CDR2 YNNKEL (reference sequence). The DNA of the CDR3 is TGTGCCAGCAGCCAAGAGGTAGACAGGGGGAATTCACCCCTCCACTTT. Its translation: CASSQEVDRGNSPLHF.

This clonotype was counted ten times or more. This chain uses TRBV7-9 with TRBJ1-1; maybe TRBD1 (6 bases). From germline, CDR1 is SEHNR and CDR2 FQNEAQ (reference sequence). This CDR3 has 15 amino acids. V was shortened by 2 bases and J by 1 base, with 11 bases between the two germline ends. The DNA for the CDR3 is TGTGCCAGCAGCTTACCAGGGGCCTCGAACACTGAAGCTTTCTTT. Translating gives CASSLPGASNTEAFF. The full variable domain, completed using reference TRBV7-9 and TRBJ1-1, is DTGVSQNPRHKITKRGQNVTFRCDPISEHNRLYWYRQTLGQGPEFLTYFQNEAQLEKSRLLSDRFSAERPKGSFSTLEIQRTEQGDSAMYLCASSLPGASNTEAFFGQGTRLTVV.

The V and J genes are TRBV19 and TRBJ2-1; tentatively, D is TRBD1 or TRBD2 (5 bases each). CDR1 and CDR2 from the germline V gene are LNHDA and SQIVND (reference sequence). CDR3 length equals 12 residues. V lost 4 bases, J lost 6 bases, and 7 bases lay in between. Here the CDR3 DNA reads TGTGCCAGTAGTAGAGGGACCAATGAGCAGTTCTTC. Residues: CASSRGTNEQFF.

V and J are TRBV3-1 and TRBJ2-5; D gene ambiguous. The CDR3 totals 14 residues. Per the germline V gene, CDR1 is LGHDT and CDR2 is YNNKEL (reference sequence). V lost 4 bases to trimming and J lost 2 bases, with 11 bases between them. For the CDR3, the DNA is TGTGCCAGCAGCCTTTGGACGTCACAAGAGACCCAGTACTTC. Encoded protein: CASSLWTSQETQYF.

This clonotype occurred a few times. The V gene is TRBV7-2, the J gene TRBJ2-2; D remains unclear. The ends were cut back, 1 base at V and 2 bases at J, with 5 bases in the middle. Germline CDR1 SGHTA, CDR2 FQGNSA. This CDR3 has 14 amino acids. In nucleotides, the CDR3 is TGTGCCAGCAGCTTAGTGGCAAACACCGGGGAGCTGTTTTTT. Translating gives CASSLVANTGELFF.

This clonotype has at least ten counts. CDR3 residues: CASSLTISGSRVGNNEQFF. The CDR3 DNA is TGTGCCAGCAGTTTGACTATCAGCGGGAGTAGGGTAGGGAACAATGAGCAGTTCTTC. The chain carries TRBV28 and TRBJ2-1; 8 positions agree with TRBD2. This CDR3 has 19 amino acids. After removal of 3 bases from V and 5 bases from J, the junction contained 18 bases not matched to a gene. CDR1 and CDR2 from the germline V gene are MDHEN and SYDVKM.

This chain joins TRBV4-2 and TRBJ1-4; a possible D gene is TRBD1 (5 bases). The CDR3 covers 15 residues. V was shortened by 6 bases and J by 1 base, with 12 bases between the two germline ends. Germline V gene lookup returns CDR1 LGHNA and CDR2 YNFKEQ. CDR3 protein: CASRQMGGTNEKLFF. The CDR3 DNA is TGTGCCAGCAGGCAGATGGGGGGAACTAATGAAAAACTGTTTTTT.

This clonotype was found a few times. The rearrangement joins TRBV11-3 to TRBJ2-1, with 12 bases matching TRBD2. Trimming removed 4 bases from V and 6 bases from J; junction bases left unmatched: 10. This CDR3 has 17 amino acids. In germline, CDR1 is SGHNT, CDR2 YENEEA. The CDR3 loop reads CASSSRLAGATVNEQFF. CDR3 nucleotides: TGTGCCAGCAGCTCCCGACTAGCGGGAGCGACTGTCAATGAGCAGTTCTTC. The complete variable domain, with remaining parts taken from reference TRBV11-3 and TRBJ2-1, reads EAGVVQSPRYKIIEKKQPVAFWCNPISGHNTLYWYLQNLGQGPELLIRYENEEAVDDSQLPKDRFSAERLKGVDSTLKIQPAELGDSAVYLCASSSRLAGATVNEQFFGPGTRLTVL.

V and J are TRBV20-1 and TRBJ2-5, with 7 bases matching TRBD2. The CDR3 length is 15 residues. Germline-derived CDR1 and CDR2 are DFQATT and SNEGSKA (reference sequence). With 2 bases clipped from V and 5 bases from J, the junction kept 11 bases outside the gene matches. This CDR3 is CSARRLADKGETQYF. CDR3 DNA: TGCAGTGCTAGAAGGCTAGCGGATAAGGGGGAGACCCAGTACTTC.

This clonotype was counted at least ten times. This sequence joins TRBV7-2 and TRBJ2-7, with TRBD2 as a possible D gene (7 bases). Trimming removed 5 bases from V and 3 bases from J, with 14 bases in between. CDR3 length: 14 amino acids. Germline V gives CDR1 SGHTA, CDR2 FQGNSA. CDR3 in DNA: TGTGCCAGCAGCGTGGGGGCGGGGGTCTACGAGCAGTACTTC. Amino acid sequence: CASSVGAGVYEQYF.

This clonotype was picked up many times. CDR3 loop: CASAVGRGIEQFF. CDR3 nucleotide sequence: TGCGCCAGCGCTGTGGGGCGGGGGATTGAGCAGTTCTTC. The chain uses TRBV10-2 and TRBJ2-1, with 7 bases fitting TRBD2. V trimming: 8 bases; J trimming: 9 bases; junction bases outside the gene matches: 10. CDR3 length: 13 amino acids. CDR1 is WSHSY and CDR2 is SAAADI in the germline V gene.

In regard to this clonotype: Just one base apart from a much larger clone, this may be a read error. This chain links TRBV10-3 with TRBJ2-6, with D uncertain. CDR1 ENHRY and CDR2 SYGVKD come from the germline V gene. CDR3 length equals 15 residues. As DNA, the CDR3 is TGTGCCGTCAGCAAAGAAAGCTCTGGGGCCAACGTCCTGACTTTC. Residues: CAVSKESSGANVLTF.

This clonotype was detected ten times or more. The J gene is TRBJ2-7, the V gene TRBV7-9; maybe TRBD1 (6 bases). V lost 5 bases and J 5 bases, leaving 13 bases between the germline ends. Per germline, CDR1 SEHNR and CDR2 FQNEAQ (reference sequence). The CDR3 contains 13 residues. The CDR3 DNA sequence: TGTGCCAGCAGCCTCGACAGGCTCCACGAGCAGTACTTC. Amino acid sequence: CASSLDRLHEQYF.